Below, 4 T cell receptor beta chains from the same sample are listed, as sequenced in a study of T-cell memory formation after mild COVID-19. From the 5' RACE reads, TCRdb called clonotypes with MiXCR, one entry per CDR3 protein. In the table there are about 110,000 distinct CDR3 sequences, about a sixth of which are singletons. Material: PBMCs or a T cell subset sorted from them (not recorded which). The source is a man aged 18-30 years who had mild COVID-19 (a few samples of this study predate the infection). Cell type and time point are not known.

This clonotype showed up just a few times. The rearrangement joins TRBV6-2 or TRBV6-3 to TRBJ1-1; 8 nucleotides line up with TRBD1. The V segment lost 8 bases and the J segment 1 base; nucleotides outside the gene matches: 3. CDR1 and CDR2 from the germline V gene are MNHEY and SVGEGT. CDR3 length equals 13 residues. CDR3 region: CASRTGKNTEAFF. The DNA of the CDR3 is TGTGCCAGCCGGACAGGGAAGAACACTGAAGCTTTCTTT.

This chain uses TRBV7-9 with TRBJ1-3; D gene uncertain. The CDR3 is 14 residues long. The germline CDR1 and CDR2 sequences are SEHNR and FQNEAQ (reference sequence). V dropped 6 bases and J dropped 8 bases, with 17 bases sitting between them. The CDR3 sequence is CASSLEGSGDTIYF. Here the CDR3 DNA reads TGTGCCAGCAGTCTTGAGGGCTCCGGGGACACCATATATTTT.

This clonotype was picked up a small number of times. CDR3 coding DNA: TGTGCCAGCACCCCAGACGGCAGGGGCGAGACCCAGTACTTC. It codes for CASTPDGRGETQYF. The genes are TRBV9 and TRBJ2-5; a weak D match, TRBD1 (6 bases). The CDR3 extends over 14 amino acids. V was trimmed by 6 bases and J by 5 bases, leaving 17 bases between them. Germline V CDR1 and CDR2: SGDLS, YYNGEE.

This clonotype was counted between two and nine times. The chain uses TRBV6-5 and TRBJ2-1, with 13 nucleotides matching TRBD2. Germline-derived CDR1 and CDR2 are MNHEY and SVGAGI. The CDR3 has 17 amino acids. Trimming removed 6 bases from V and 4 bases from J; junction bases left unmatched: 9. CDR3: CASSPTSGGSWYNEQFF. DNA of the CDR3: TGTGCCAGCAGCCCGACTAGCGGGGGGTCCTGGTACAATGAGCAGTTCTTC.